This T cell receptor beta chain emerged from a study of T cell responses to AZD1222 COVID-19 vaccine. Findings and limits, study-wide: Only a handful of AZD1222 recipients tested seropositive at baseline.

Profiled with immunoSEQ multiplex PCR; TCRdb holds only in-frame clones, not every one. The table lists approximately 70,000 clones, roughly 84% of them singletons, with 8% to 10% in the top ten. Trimming took 5 bases from V and 2 from J, leaving 16 bases between them. The CDR3 runs 15 residues. The V gene's germline CDR1 is MRHNA and CDR2 SNTAGT. Comments on this clone: The antigen is not known.

The rearrangement uses TRBV6-4 and TRBJ2-7; tentatively, D is TRBD2 (6 bases). The source material was peripheral blood, sampled on day 0 of AZD1222 vaccination. This TCR came from an adult in good health. The CDR3 protein is CASSPRGGGTYEQYF. In DNA form, the CDR3 reads TGTGCCAGCAGTCCCCGGGGAGGAGGCACCTACGAGCAGTACTTC.